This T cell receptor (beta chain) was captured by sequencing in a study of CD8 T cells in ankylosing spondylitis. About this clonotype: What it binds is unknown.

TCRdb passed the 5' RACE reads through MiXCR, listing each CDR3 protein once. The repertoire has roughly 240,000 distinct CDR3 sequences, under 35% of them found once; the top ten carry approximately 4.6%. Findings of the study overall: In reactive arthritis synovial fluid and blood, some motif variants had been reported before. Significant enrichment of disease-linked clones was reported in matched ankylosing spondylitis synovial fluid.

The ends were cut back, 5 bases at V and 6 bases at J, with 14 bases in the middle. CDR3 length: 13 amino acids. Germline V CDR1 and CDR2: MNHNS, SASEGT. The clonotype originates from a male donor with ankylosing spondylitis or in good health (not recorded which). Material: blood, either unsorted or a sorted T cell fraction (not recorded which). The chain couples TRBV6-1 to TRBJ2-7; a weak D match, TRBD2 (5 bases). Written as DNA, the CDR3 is TGTGCCAGCAGTCCCCTTAGAGGGCGCGAGCAGTACTTC. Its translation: CASSPLRGREQYF.